These 27 T cell receptor beta chains share one sample of origin, sequenced in a study of OX40 agonist ivuxolimab in advanced cancers. Sequenced by immunoSEQ multiplex PCR; TCRdb stores in-frame clones only, minus some. The table records about 88,000 clones, more than 80% of them present only once. Source: CD4+ or CD8+ T cells sorted from blood, taken in a trial of the OX40 agonist ivuxolimab. The receptors stem from an adult with an advanced solid tumor such as melanoma, head and neck, liver or kidney cancer.

The chain carries TRBV7-2 and TRBJ1-2, with D uncertain. Germline V gene data show CDR1 as SGHTA and CDR2 as FQGNSA. The CDR3 runs 12 residues. Trimming took off 6 bases at V and 2 bases at J, with 7 bases between the two ends. In DNA form, the CDR3 reads TGTGCCAGCAGTAGGGAGAACTATGGCTACACCTTC. Protein: CASSRENYGYTF.

CDR3 amino acids: CASIPGVDTEAFF. The CDR3 nucleotides are TGTGCCAGCATCCCGGGGGTTGACACTGAAGCTTTCTTT. The chain couples TRBV21-1 to TRBJ1-1. TRBV21-1 constitutes a pseudogene. This CDR3 spans 13 amino acids.

The genes are TRBV5-1 and TRBJ2-2, with TRBD1 matching over 12 bases. Germline assignment: CDR1 SGHRS and CDR2 YFSETQ. This CDR3 has 17 residues. Losses at the gene ends were 5 bases for V and 4 bases for J; bases not matched to a gene: 9. The CDR3 DNA sequence: TGCGCCAGCAGTCCCGGGACAGGGGGCGCCGGCACCGGGGAGCTGTTTTTT. It is translated as CASSPGTGGAGTGELFF.

This chain joins TRBV14 and TRBJ2-5, with 8 bases that match TRBD2. The germline V gene has CDR1 SGHDN and CDR2 FVKESK. Germline trimming cut 4 bases from V and 3 bases from J; bases unmatched to any gene: 7. The CDR3 extends over 15 amino acids. The CDR3 coding sequence is TGTGCCAGCAGCCGAATGGGGACTAGGGAAGAGACCCAGTACTTC. Translation gives CASSRMGTREETQYF.

The chain has TRBV7-2 and TRBJ2-2; 9 nucleotides align to TRBD2. The CDR3 is 16 amino acids. V trimming: 5 bases; J trimming: 0 bases; junction bases outside the gene matches: 4. The germline gives CDR1 SGHTA, CDR2 FQGNSA. Here the CDR3 DNA reads TGTGCCAGCAGCCGAGCGGGGGGAGCGAACACCGGGGAGCTGTTTTTT. This gives the protein CASSRAGGANTGELFF.

This rearrangement joins TRBV11-2 to TRBJ2-7; unclear D gene. The V gene lost 0 bases and the J gene lost 2 bases, with 5 bases spanning the gap. CDR3 size: 13 residues. Germline assignment: CDR1 SGHAT and CDR2 FQNNGV. The CDR3 coding sequence is TGTGCCAGCAGCTTAGACGCTGCCTACGAGCAGTACTTC. This translates into CASSLDAAYEQYF.

The V gene is TRBV30, the J gene TRBJ1-1; 8 nucleotides line up with TRBD1. The CDR3 totals 13 residues. The trim removed 8 bases at V and 4 bases at J, leaving 9 bases unmatched. The germline V gene encodes CDR1 GTSNPN and CDR2 SVGIG (reference sequence). CDR3: CAGNRGVGTEAFF. CDR3 coding DNA: TGTGCCGGGAACAGGGGGGTGGGCACTGAAGCTTTCTTT.

J is TRBJ2-7 and V is TRBV30, with 7 positions matching TRBD1. Looked up from germline, CDR1 is GTSNPN and CDR2 is SVGIG (reference sequence). CDR3 length: 12 residues. Trimming cost V 2 bases and J 2 bases; bases outside gene matches: 0. Here the CDR3 reads CAWSQGAYEQYF. CDR3 in DNA: TGTGCCTGGAGTCAGGGGGCCTACGAGCAGTACTTC.

This chain uses TRBV6-5 with TRBJ1-2, with D unresolved. Germline CDR1 is MNHEY and CDR2 is SVGAGI. Between the trimmed V and J ends, which lost 2 bases and 4 bases, there was a span of 5 bases. The CDR3 spans 12 residues. For the CDR3, the DNA is TGTGCCAGCAGTTACCGGGGCTATGGCTACACCTTC. It translates to CASSYRGYGYTF.

This clone has only a few counts. The chain is built from TRBV15 and TRBJ2-1; TRBD2 agrees at 7 bases. Germline V gene lookup returns CDR1 LNHNV and CDR2 YYDKDF (reference sequence). Trimming removed 3 bases from V and 2 bases from J; junction bases left unmatched: 4. This CDR3 comprises 15 residues. CDR3: CATSRDGRTYNEQFF. CDR3 coding DNA: TGTGCCACCAGCAGGGACGGGAGGACCTACAATGAGCAGTTCTTC.

The chain uses TRBV5-5 and TRBJ2-3; D is possibly TRBD2 (5 bases). This CDR3 has 17 residues. Germline assignment: CDR1 SGHKS and CDR2 YYEKEE (reference sequence). Trimming stripped 1 base from V and 6 bases from J, with 21 bases between. Written as DNA, the CDR3 is TGTGCCAGCAGCTTGCTGTTCGGGAACGGGCTTACGGATACGCAGTATTTT. Translating gives CASSLLFGNGLTDTQYF.

This clone was detected only once. The chain combines TRBV5-1 with TRBJ2-2; no clear D. The CDR3 sequence is 13 residues long. Trimming took 4 bases from V and 8 from J, leaving 12 bases between them. CDR1 and CDR2 (germline): SGHRS, YFSETQ. CDR3 sequence reads: CASSAVPPGELFF. The CDR3 nucleotides read TGCGCCAGCAGCGCCGTCCCCCCGGGGGAGCTGTTTTTT.

The rearrangement uses TRBV4-1 and TRBJ1-2, with TRBD1 as a possible D gene (5 bases). Trimming left V 1 base short and J 5 bases short, with 17 bases between. The CDR3 consists of 16 residues. Germline V gives CDR1 MGHRA, CDR2 YSYEKL. The CDR3 is CASSQVSAVRGYGYTF. The CDR3, as DNA: TGCGCCAGCAGCCAAGTTAGTGCAGTCCGGGGGTATGGCTACACCTTC.

V usage is TRBV6-5 and J usage is TRBJ2-3, with D possibly TRBD1 on 6 matching bases. V was cut by 6 bases and J by 2 bases, with 9 bases left in between. The CDR3 sequence is 13 residues long. From germline, CDR1 is MNHEY and CDR2 SVGAGI. The CDR3 DNA reads as TGTGCCAGCAGAAGGACAGCCACAGATACGCAGTATTTT. Amino acid sequence: CASRRTATDTQYF.

The chain has TRBV11-2 and TRBJ2-1; D might be TRBD1 or TRBD2, each matching 5 bases. The CDR3 spans 13 residues. Trimming stripped 8 bases from V and 12 bases from J, with 20 bases between. From germline, CDR1 is SGHAT and CDR2 FQNNGV. CDR3 DNA: TGTGCCAGCGCCGCGACGGGGCAAGTGTTGCAGTTCTTC. Translation gives CASAATGQVLQFF.

CDR3 region: CASSLASGRETQYF. The CDR3 DNA is TGTGCCAGCAGCTTGGCTAGCGGGAGAGAGACCCAGTACTTC. V and J are TRBV5-4 and TRBJ2-5; 10 positions agree with TRBD2. The germline V gene has CDR1 SGHNT and CDR2 YYREEE (reference sequence). The trim removed 0 bases at V and 4 bases at J, leaving 0 bases unmatched. This CDR3 has 14 residues. Full variable domain (outside the CDR3, taken from reference TRBV5-4 and TRBJ2-5): ETGVTQSPTHLIKTRGQQVTLRCSSQSGHNTVSWYQQALGQGPQFIFQYYREEENGRGNFPPRFSGLQFPNYSSELNVNALELDDSALYLCASSLASGRETQYFGPGTRLLVL.

The V and J genes are TRBV7-6 and TRBJ2-7; TRBD2 agrees at 14 bases. There are 20 residues in the CDR3. The germline gives CDR1 SGHVS, CDR2 FNYEAQ. The junction had 16 bases not matched to a gene; V was cut back by 0 bases and J by 6 bases. The CDR3 sequence is CASSLAGPRQTSGRAREQYF. CDR3 bases: TGTGCCAGCAGCTTAGCGGGCCCCCGCCAGACTAGCGGGAGGGCCCGCGAGCAGTACTTC.

The J gene is TRBJ1-1, the V gene TRBV12-1; the DNA was not used to check the table's D call, TRBD1. TRBV12-1 is assigned pseudogene status. This CDR3 has 16 residues. The CDR3 bases are TGTGCCAGCAGCTGGGACAGGGCGGGGGATTGCACTGAAGCTTTCTTT. Amino acids: CASSWDRAGDCTEAFF.

The rearrangement uses TRBV5-6 and TRBJ1-2, with TRBD1 identical over 8 bases. The V gene end was trimmed by 0 bases and the J gene end by 4 bases; junction bases not matched to a gene: 2. This CDR3 comprises 14 residues. Germline CDR1 reads SGHDT; CDR2 reads YYEEEE. CDR3 residues: CASSLDRGIYGYTF. The CDR3 DNA follows: TGTGCCAGCAGCTTGGACAGGGGGATCTATGGCTACACCTTC.

The chain employs TRBV7-3 and TRBJ1-1; D may be TRBD1 (5 bases). Germline assignment: CDR1 SGHTA and CDR2 FQGTGA. This CDR3 has 15 residues. The V end lost 4 bases, the J end lost 3 bases, and 15 bases lay between the germline ends. Here the CDR3 DNA reads TGTGCCAGCAGCTCCCAGGGTTTGGCGGACACTGAAGCTTTCTTT. This sequence encodes CASSSQGLADTEAFF.

The rearrangement uses TRBV7-2 and TRBJ2-5; TRBD2 is a possible D gene (7 bases). The V end lost 1 base, the J end lost 4 bases, and 10 bases lay between the germline ends. CDR1 SGHTA and CDR2 FQGNSA come from the germline V gene. This CDR3 has 14 residues. CDR3 coding DNA: TGTGCCAGCAGCTTAGTGGGGGGGCGAGAGACCCAGTACTTC. This codes for CASSLVGGRETQYF.

J is TRBJ2-4 and V is TRBV5-5, with D perhaps matching TRBD2 (6 bases). Germline V CDR1 and CDR2: SGHKS, YYEKEE (reference sequence). The CDR3 loop spans 16 amino acids. V lost 4 bases and J lost 8, with 22 bases in between. In DNA form, the CDR3 reads TGTGCCAGCAGCCCGAACACGGGGGTCGGGGAGGACATTCAGTACTTC. It translates to CASSPNTGVGEDIQYF.

The sample holds one count of this clone. V usage is TRBV5-1 and J usage is TRBJ2-1; 12 bases match TRBD2. Germline CDR1 is SGHRS and CDR2 is YFSETQ. J gave up 6 bases and V 5 bases, and 9 bases lay outside the gene matches. The CDR3 has 16 amino acids. CDR3 residues: CASSRGTSGYTNEQFF. The CDR3 DNA reads as TGCGCCAGCAGTAGGGGGACTAGCGGGTATACCAATGAGCAGTTCTTC.

This clone is a singleton in its sample. This rearrangement joins TRBV27 to TRBJ2-1, with unresolved D. Between the trimmed V and J ends, which lost 4 bases and 1 base, there was a span of 20 bases. Germline CDR1 and CDR2: MNHEY and SMNVEV (reference sequence). This CDR3 contains 18 residues. CDR3 in DNA: TGTGCCAGCAGTTCTTCCCCGCCCTTTGGGCTGTCCTACAATGAGCAGTTCTTC. As protein: CASSSSPPFGLSYNEQFF.

DNA of the CDR3: TGTGCCAGCAGCTTTAGTGGACTAGCCCACGCCTACAATGAGCAGTTCTTC. Residues: CASSFSGLAHAYNEQFF. The rearrangement links TRBV7-2 to TRBJ2-1, with TRBD2 matching 8 bases. The V gene's germline CDR1 is SGHTA and CDR2 FQGNSA. The CDR3 runs to 17 residues. V trimming: 3 bases; J trimming: 2 bases; junction bases outside the gene matches: 9.

The chain links TRBV9 to TRBJ2-3; 8 bases line up with TRBD2. Germline loops: CDR1 SGDLS, CDR2 YYNGEE. V lost 4 bases, J lost 6 bases, and 13 bases stayed unmatched. The CDR3 is 16 amino acids. Written as DNA, the CDR3 is TGTGCCAGCAGCTTTAGACGGGAGGGCGGATCGGATACGCAGTATTTT. Amino acids: CASSFRREGGSDTQYF.

In its sample, this clone was seen a few times. The J gene is TRBJ2-2, the V gene TRBV7-9, with 12 bases lining up with TRBD1. The CDR3 covers 16 residues. Germline lookup yields CDR1 SEHNR and CDR2 FQNEAQ (reference sequence). V trimming: 3 bases; J trimming: 5 bases; junction bases outside the gene matches: 4. The CDR3 DNA reads as TGTGCCAGCAGCTTGGGACAGGGGGCAGGAACCGGGGAGCTGTTTTTT. Encoded protein: CASSLGQGAGTGELFF.